This T cell receptor beta chain was observed in a study of T cells expressing NK-cell markers. Study findings and constraints: HCMV specificity of the expanded NKG2C+ T cell clones was not established.

This CDR3 is 15 amino acids long. The germline gives CDR1 ENHRY, CDR2 SYGVKD. As for this clonotype: Its antigen remains unidentified.

With the 5' RACE reads reprocessed, TCRdb shows one record per CDR3 protein and no DNA. The sample features 400,000 to 500,000 distinct CDR3 sequences, with approximately 6.8% in its top ten. This TCR was recovered from a woman between 18 and 70 years old in good health. The chain has TRBV10-3 and TRBJ2-5; TCRdb's assignment of TRBD1 cannot be checked, as there is no DNA. The specimen was blood T cells: a sorted CD56 or NKG2C T cell subset, CD4+ or CD8+ T cells, or bulk PBMC T cells (not recorded which). The CDR3 loop is CAISRAGTPGETQYF.